This is a list of T cell receptor beta chains from one sample in a study of CD8 T cells in ankylosing spondylitis. Using its own MiXCR run on the 5' RACE reads, TCRdb lists one record per CDR3 protein. Among 150,000 to 200,000 distinct CDR3 sequences listed, around 13% were seen once. Sequenced input: blood, either unsorted or a sorted T cell fraction (not recorded which). The receptor source for this set is a male donor with ankylosing spondylitis or in good health (not recorded which). Each CDR3 is given with its conserved first and last residue. Each record gives: V gene, J gene, D gene, clone size, CDR3 protein, CDR3 DNA. D genes are given only for firm matches. Not all rows give a size; the values are once, few, many and, for expanded clones, a class.

V: TRBV9; J: TRBJ2-1; D: TRBD2; size: few; CDR3: CASSTRTSGDNEQFF; DNA: TGTGCCAGCAGCACCAGGACTAGCGGAGACAATGAGCAGTTCTTC
V: TRBV5-1; J: TRBJ2-1; D: TRBD1; size: many; CDR3: CASSLGDRELKGEQFF; DNA: TGCGCCAGCAGCTTGGGGGACAGGGAGCTGAAGGGTGAGCAGTTCTTC
V: TRBV19; J: TRBJ1-5; D: -; size: -; CDR3: CASRLTGDLSNQPQHF; DNA: TGTGCCAGTAGACTTACAGGAGACCTTAGCAATCAGCCCCAGCATTTT
V: TRBV6-1; J: TRBJ1-2; D: -; size: -; CDR3: CASRDSDTLHGYTF; DNA: TGTGCCAGCAGAGATTCGGACACCCTTCATGGCTACACCTTC
V: TRBV11-2; J: TRBJ2-5; D: -; size: few; CDR3: CASSLGGGVQETQYF; DNA: TGTGCCAGCAGCTTGGGGGGTGGGGTCCAAGAGACCCAGTACTTC
V: TRBV12-3/TRBV12-4; J: TRBJ2-3; D: -; size: -; CDR3: CASSQMDKTDTQYF; DNA: TGTGCCAGCAGCCAGATGGACAAAACAGATACGCAGTATTTT
V: TRBV10-3; J: TRBJ2-7; D: -; size: -; CDR3: CAISIRDLSYEQYF; DNA: TGTGCCATCAGTATCCGGGACTTGTCCTACGAGCAGTACTTC
V: TRBV5-1; J: TRBJ2-5; D: -; size: many; CDR3: CASSLYPEEPPETQYF; DNA: TGCGCCAGCAGCTTGTACCCAGAGGAGCCTCCAGAGACCCAGTACTTC
V: TRBV21-1; J: TRBJ1-5; D: -; size: few; CDR3: CAFLKRGHRVSNQPQHF; DNA: TGTGCCTTCCTCAAGAGGGGACACAGGGTTAGCAATCAGCCCCAGCATTTT
V: TRBV4-1; J: TRBJ2-3; D: -; size: many; CDR3: CASSQGTYTDTQYF; DNA: TGCGCCAGCAGCCAAGGAACCTACACAGATACGCAGTATTTT
V: TRBV6-2/TRBV6-3; J: TRBJ2-3; D: TRBD1; size: few; CDR3: CASTPARDRGTDTQYF; DNA: TGTGCCAGCACCCCTGCCCGGGACAGGGGAACAGATACGCAGTATTTT
V: TRBV20-1; J: TRBJ2-7; D: -; size: few; CDR3: CSAPTVGYEQYF; DNA: TGCAGTGCTCCGACAGTAGGCTACGAGCAGTACTTC
V: TRBV20-1; J: TRBJ2-3; D: -; size: few; CDR3: CSARDWTPTDTQYF; DNA: TGCAGTGCTAGAGATTGGACTCCTACAGATACGCAGTATTTT
V: TRBV12-5; J: TRBJ2-1; D: TRBD2; size: many; CDR3: CASGSLAGFGSEQFF; DNA: TGTGCTAGTGGTTCCCTAGCGGGATTTGGAAGTGAGCAGTTCTTC
V: TRBV7-2; J: TRBJ1-1; D: -; size: few; CDR3: CASSLAGQINTEAFF; DNA: TGTGCCAGCAGCTTAGCCGGGCAGATCAACACTGAAGCTTTCTTT
V: TRBV7-8; J: TRBJ2-1; D: TRBD2; size: few; CDR3: CASSPRGGGAYNEQFF; DNA: TGTGCCAGCAGCCCCCGGGGGGGAGGCGCCTACAATGAGCAGTTCTTC
V: TRBV7-8; J: TRBJ2-3; D: -; size: few; CDR3: CASSLALPEADTQYF; DNA: TGTGCCAGCAGCTTAGCGCTTCCAGAAGCAGATACGCAGTATTTT
V: TRBV7-6; J: TRBJ2-1; D: TRBD2; size: -; CDR3: CASTASASGRVNEQFF; DNA: TGTGCCAGCACAGCTTCGGCCAGCGGGAGGGTCAATGAGCAGTTCTTC
V: TRBV29-1; J: TRBJ2-3; D: -; size: few; CDR3: CSVETGTDTQYF; DNA: TGCAGCGTTGAAACGGGTACAGATACGCAGTATTTT
V: TRBV7-9; J: TRBJ2-2; D: -; size: few; CDR3: CASSFGGELFF; DNA: TGTGCCAGCAGCTTCGGTGGGGAGCTGTTTTTT
V: TRBV21-1; J: TRBJ2-1; D: -; size: -; CDR3: CASSRYRATITIGSEQFF; DNA: TGTGCCAGCAGCCGCTACAGGGCCACAATCACAATTGGCAGTGAGCAGTTCTTC
V: TRBV14; J: TRBJ2-1; D: TRBD2; size: few; CDR3: CASSPPAGTSGSDEQFF; DNA: TGTGCCAGCAGCCCCCCCGCCGGGACTAGCGGGAGCGATGAGCAGTTCTTC
V: TRBV27; J: TRBJ2-7; D: -; size: few; CDR3: CASSLTPGWDEQYF; DNA: TGTGCCAGCAGTTTAACCCCAGGGTGGGACGAGCAGTACTTC
V: TRBV6-6; J: TRBJ1-4; D: -; size: few; CDR3: CASIGDTGEKLFF; DNA: TGTGCCAGCATAGGAGACACGGGTGAAAAACTGTTTTTT
V: TRBV18; J: TRBJ1-2; D: -; size: -; CDR3: CASSPLGTEIYGYTF; DNA: TGTGCCAGCTCACCACTTGGGACGGAGATCTATGGCTACACCTTC
V: TRBV3-1; J: TRBJ2-1; D: -; size: -; CDR3: CASSQDRRGWAYNEQFF; DNA: TGTGCCAGCAGCCAAGATCGCCGCGGGTGGGCCTACAATGAGCAGTTCTTC
V: TRBV29-1; J: TRBJ2-1; D: -; size: many; CDR3: CSVEDRPSGGFDEQFF; DNA: TGCAGCGTTGAAGATCGCCCCAGTGGGGGTTTCGATGAGCAGTTCTTC
V: TRBV5-4; J: TRBJ2-5; D: TRBD1; size: few; CDR3: CASHLSGQGRETQYF; DNA: TGTGCCAGCCACCTCTCGGGACAGGGTAGAGAGACCCAGTACTTC
V: TRBV7-9; J: TRBJ1-4; D: -; size: many; CDR3: CASSLVGDEKLFF; DNA: TGTGCCAGCAGCTTAGTAGGGGATGAAAAACTGTTTTTT
V: TRBV6-5; J: TRBJ2-3; D: TRBD1; size: -; CDR3: CASRSSGTGGKDTQYF; DNA: TGTGCCAGCAGGTCCTCCGGGACAGGGGGGAAAGATACGCAGTATTTT
V: TRBV15; J: TRBJ2-3; D: -; size: -; CDR3: CATSRGGADTQYF; DNA: TGTGCCACCAGCAGAGGGGGGGCGGATACGCAGTATTTT
V: TRBV4-1; J: TRBJ1-1; D: -; size: -; CDR3: CASSQTGLLTANTEAFF; DNA: TGCGCCAGCAGCCAAACCGGCTTATTGACAGCGAACACTGAAGCTTTCTTT
V: TRBV11-1; J: TRBJ2-3; D: TRBD1; size: -; CDR3: CASSDRGTRPYRPDTQYF; DNA: TGTGCCAGCAGCGACAGGGGGACTCGACCGTACCGGCCAGATACGCAGTATTTT
V: TRBV7-8; J: TRBJ2-1; D: -; size: few; CDR3: CASSLVTPRTYNEQFF; DNA: TGTGCCAGCAGCCTCGTCACCCCACGAACCTACAATGAGCAGTTCTTC
V: TRBV9; J: TRBJ2-7; D: TRBD1; size: few; CDR3: CASSVGQGPSYEQYF; DNA: TGTGCCAGCAGCGTCGGACAGGGTCCGTCCTACGAGCAGTACTTC
V: TRBV4-1; J: TRBJ2-6; D: -; size: many; CDR3: CASSQLSGGNSGANVLTF; DNA: TGCGCCAGCAGCCAACTATCAGGAGGGAACTCTGGGGCCAACGTCCTGACTTTC
V: TRBV12-3/TRBV12-4; J: TRBJ2-3; D: TRBD2; size: few; CDR3: CASSLALTSGADTQYF; DNA: TGTGCCAGCAGTTTAGCGCTAACTAGCGGGGCAGATACGCAGTATTTT
V: TRBV9; J: TRBJ2-3; D: TRBD1; size: -; CDR3: CASSATGISGQDWVSITDTQYF; DNA: TGTGCCAGCAGCGCCACAGGGATTTCGGGACAGGACTGGGTCTCGATCACAGATACGCAGTATTTT
V: TRBV11-2; J: TRBJ2-1; D: -; size: -; CDR3: CASSSPLADSYNEQFF; DNA: TGTGCCAGCAGCTCCCCATTAGCGGACTCCTACAATGAGCAGTTCTTC
V: TRBV7-9; J: TRBJ1-1; D: -; size: once; CDR3: CASSFRPEAFF; DNA: TGTGCCAGCAGCTTTCGCCCTGAAGCTTTCTTT
V: TRBV30; J: TRBJ2-1; D: TRBD2; size: many; CDR3: CAWSHGGVSEQFF; DNA: TGTGCCTGGAGTCATGGGGGGGTATCTGAGCAGTTCTTC
V: TRBV7-9; J: TRBJ2-5; D: -; size: many; CDR3: CASSSWDNQETQYF; DNA: TGTGCCAGCAGCTCATGGGACAACCAAGAGACCCAGTACTTC
V: TRBV6-1; J: TRBJ2-3; D: TRBD2; size: many; CDR3: CASSKLAGTTDTQYF; DNA: TGTGCCAGCAGTAAGCTAGCGGGAACAACAGATACGCAGTATTTT
V: TRBV12-5; J: TRBJ2-7; D: -; size: few; CDR3: CASGLVQGSGLNEQYF; DNA: TGTGCTAGTGGTTTGGTACAAGGATCCGGGTTGAACGAGCAGTACTTC
V: TRBV30; J: TRBJ1-6; D: TRBD1; size: few; CDR3: CAWSLGTGKSPLHF; DNA: TGTGCCTGGAGCCTTGGGACAGGGAAATCACCCCTCCACTTT
V: TRBV10-3; J: TRBJ1-2; D: -; size: -; CDR3: CAISETEYGYTF; DNA: TGTGCCATCAGTGAGACCGAGTATGGCTACACCTTC
V: TRBV20-1; J: TRBJ2-1; D: TRBD2; size: -; CDR3: CSARTSGVAYNEQFF; DNA: TGCAGTGCTAGGACTAGCGGGGTAGCCTACAATGAGCAGTTCTTC
V: TRBV6-6; J: TRBJ1-1; D: -; size: -; CDR3: CASTGGYTEAFF; DNA: TGTGCCAGCACCGGAGGATACACTGAAGCTTTCTTT
V: TRBV4-1; J: TRBJ1-1; D: -; size: many; CDR3: CASSTDPGIPEAFF; DNA: TGCGCCAGCAGCACAGACCCAGGGATCCCTGAAGCTTTCTTT
V: TRBV12-3/TRBV12-4; J: TRBJ2-7; D: TRBD1; size: few; CDR3: CASSHQGAGYEQYF; DNA: TGTGCCAGCAGTCACCAGGGGGCGGGGTACGAGCAGTACTTC
V: TRBV4-1; J: TRBJ2-3; D: -; size: many; CDR3: CASSQDLLGTDTQYF; DNA: TGCGCCAGCAGCCAAGATCTTTTAGGCACAGATACGCAGTATTTT
V: TRBV6-2/TRBV6-3; J: TRBJ2-3; D: -; size: -; CDR3: CASSYSGGLTDTQYF; DNA: TGTGCCAGCAGTTACTCGGGGGGCCTCACAGATACGCAGTATTTT
V: TRBV6-5; J: TRBJ2-3; D: TRBD2; size: many; CDR3: CASSYASGRRADTQYF; DNA: TGTGCCAGCAGTTACGCTAGCGGGCGGCGCGCAGATACGCAGTATTTT
V: TRBV7-6; J: TRBJ2-7; D: -; size: -; CDR3: CASSSPGRYPYEQYF; DNA: TGTGCCAGCAGCTCACCGGGGCGCTACCCCTACGAGCAGTACTTC
V: TRBV3-1; J: TRBJ2-3; D: -; size: -; CDR3: CACSQEGQAGDTQYF; DNA: TGTGCCTGCAGCCAAGAAGGGCAAGCAGGAGATACGCAGTATTTT
V: TRBV3-1; J: TRBJ1-6; D: -; size: few; CDR3: CASSQDWAGSNSPLHF; DNA: TGTGCCAGCAGCCAAGATTGGGCAGGATCAAATTCACCCCTCCACTTT
V: TRBV11-2; J: TRBJ2-7; D: TRBD1; size: few; CDR3: CASSLVGGQTYEQYF; DNA: TGTGCCAGCAGCTTAGTAGGGGGACAGACCTACGAGCAGTACTTC
V: TRBV6-4; J: TRBJ2-1; D: TRBD2; size: many; CDR3: CASSDETSGSNEQFF; DNA: TGTGCCAGCAGTGACGAGACTAGCGGGAGCAATGAGCAGTTCTTC